The 9 T cell receptor beta chains in this list originate from one sample, sequenced in a study of shared clonotypes between healthy human individuals. The assay was immunoSEQ multiplex PCR, and TCRdb's table has in-frame clones only and misses some. The sample holds hundreds of thousands of clones, around 96% seen once. CD45RO-negative, CCR7-selected cells formed the naive CD8 fraction, which excluded terminally differentiated effector memory CD45RA+ cells. Sequencing used naive CD8+ T cells sorted from blood. The receptors shown here come from a man aged 25 to 40 in good health.

V gene TRBV4-1 combines with J gene TRBJ2-7; no clear D. CDR3 size: 13 residues. Germline-derived CDR1 and CDR2 are MGHRA and YSYEKL. Trimming took 0 bases from V and 6 from J, leaving 9 bases between them. This CDR3 reads CASSQDHATEQYF. The CDR3 nucleotides are TGCGCCAGCAGCCAAGACCATGCGACCGAGCAGTACTTC.

This rearrangement joins TRBV28 to TRBJ2-5; 8 nucleotides agree with TRBD2. This CDR3 is 15 amino acids long. The germline V gene encodes CDR1 MDHEN and CDR2 SYDVKM. The J segment lost 5 bases and the V segment lost 5 bases, leaving 10 bases of the junction unmatched. In nucleotides, the CDR3 is TGTGCCAGCAGTCAGCCGGGACTAGTCGTTGAGACCCAGTACTTC. This sequence encodes CASSQPGLVVETQYF.

Regarding this clone: A much larger clone differs by one base, so this may be a read error. The chain combines TRBV5-5 with TRBJ2-7, with TRBD1 matching over 7 bases. The V and J ends lost 4 bases and 3 bases, in that order; junction bases with no gene match: 4. The CDR3 is 13 residues long. Germline V gene lookup returns CDR1 SGHKS and CDR2 YYEKEE (reference sequence). CDR3: CASSPRDSYEQYF. The CDR3 nucleotides read TGTGCCAGCAGCCCACGGGACAGCTACGAGCAGTACTTC.

The chain is built from TRBV7-9 and TRBJ2-7; a possible D gene is TRBD1 (5 bases). With 4 bases removed from V and 5 bases from J, the gap between germline ends came to 18 bases. The germline V gene encodes CDR1 SEHNR and CDR2 FQNEAQ (reference sequence). This CDR3 is 15 amino acids long. The CDR3 is CASSSTVPEGHEQYF. In DNA, the CDR3 is TGTGCCAGCAGCTCGACAGTACCCGAAGGCCACGAGCAGTACTTC. The full variable domain, rest sourced from reference TRBV7-9 and TRBJ2-7, is DTGVSQNPRHKITKRGQNVTFRCDPISEHNRLYWYRQTLGQGPEFLTYFQNEAQLEKSRLLSDRFSAERPKGSFSTLEIQRTEQGDSAMYLCASSSTVPEGHEQYFGPGTRLTVT.

The chain uses TRBV7-9 and TRBJ2-3; 13 nucleotides match TRBD2. The germline gives CDR1 SEHNR, CDR2 FQNEAQ (reference sequence). The CDR3 loop spans 15 amino acids. Trimming at V came to 6 bases and at J to 2 bases, leaving 2 bases not matched to a gene. The CDR3 DNA reads TGTGCCAGCAGGGGACTAGCGGGAAACACAGATACGCAGTATTTT. Encoded protein: CASRGLAGNTDTQYF.

The chain joins TRBV5-5 to TRBJ1-4; 10 bases match TRBD1. The CDR3 has 16 amino acids. With V trimmed by 4 bases and J by 6 bases, 9 bases remained unmatched. Per the germline V gene, CDR1 is SGHKS and CDR2 is YYEKEE (reference sequence). The CDR3 DNA reads as TGTGCCAGCAGCCCAGCAGACAGGGGGCTAGATGAAAAACTGTTTTTT. Amino acids: CASSPADRGLDEKLFF.

The rearrangement uses TRBV5-6 and TRBJ1-4; no clear D. Germline CDR1 SGHDT, CDR2 YYEEEE. This CDR3 contains 15 residues. With 2 bases removed from V and 3 bases from J, the gap between germline ends came to 11 bases. Here the CDR3 reads CASSFEAGANEKLFF. CDR3 sequence (DNA): TGTGCCAGCAGCTTCGAGGCTGGGGCTAATGAAAAACTGTTTTTT.

The gene calls are TRBV7-9 and TRBJ2-1; possible D gene TRBD1, 6 bases. From germline, CDR1 is SEHNR and CDR2 FQNEAQ (reference sequence). The length of the CDR3 is 15 residues. Between the trimmed V and J ends, which lost 5 bases and 9 bases, there was a span of 20 bases. CDR3 loop: CASSGMRGGNGEQFF. The CDR3 coding sequence is TGTGCCAGCAGCGGGATGAGAGGGGGAAATGGTGAGCAGTTCTTC.

The rearrangement joins TRBV27 to TRBJ2-5; TRBD1 might be the D (6 bases). The CDR3 is 16 residues long. The germline gives CDR1 MNHEY, CDR2 SMNVEV (reference sequence). Between the trimmed V and J ends, which lost 0 bases and 5 bases, there was a span of 16 bases. CDR3 nucleotides: TGTGCCAGCAGTTTATCATGGGCAGGGGAAGCGGAGACCCAGTACTTC. It translates to CASSLSWAGEAETQYF.